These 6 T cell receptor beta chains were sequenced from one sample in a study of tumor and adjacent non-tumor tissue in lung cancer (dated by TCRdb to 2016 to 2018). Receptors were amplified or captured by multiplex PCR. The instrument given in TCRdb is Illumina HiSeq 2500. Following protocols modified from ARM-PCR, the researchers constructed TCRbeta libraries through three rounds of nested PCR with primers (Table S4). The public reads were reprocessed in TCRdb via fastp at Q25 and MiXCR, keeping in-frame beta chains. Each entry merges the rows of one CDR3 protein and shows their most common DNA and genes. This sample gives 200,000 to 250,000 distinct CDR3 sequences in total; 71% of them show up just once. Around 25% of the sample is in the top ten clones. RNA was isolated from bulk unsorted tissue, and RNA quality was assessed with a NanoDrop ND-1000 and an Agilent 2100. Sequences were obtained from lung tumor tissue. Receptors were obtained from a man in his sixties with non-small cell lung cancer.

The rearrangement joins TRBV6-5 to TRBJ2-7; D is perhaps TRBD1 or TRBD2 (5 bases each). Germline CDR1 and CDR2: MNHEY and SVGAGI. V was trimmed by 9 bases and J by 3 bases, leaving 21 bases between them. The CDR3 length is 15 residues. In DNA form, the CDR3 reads TGTGCCAGTGACAATGGGGGAGTCACTCTCTACGAGCAGTACTTC. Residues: CASDNGGVTLYEQYF.

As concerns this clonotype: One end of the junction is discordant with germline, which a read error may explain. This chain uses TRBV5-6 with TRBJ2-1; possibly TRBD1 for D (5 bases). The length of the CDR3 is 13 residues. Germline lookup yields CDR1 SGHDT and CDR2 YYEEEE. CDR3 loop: CASNLGGAGEQFF. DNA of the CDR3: TGTGCCAGCAACTTGGGTGGGGCCGGTGAGCAGTTCTTC.

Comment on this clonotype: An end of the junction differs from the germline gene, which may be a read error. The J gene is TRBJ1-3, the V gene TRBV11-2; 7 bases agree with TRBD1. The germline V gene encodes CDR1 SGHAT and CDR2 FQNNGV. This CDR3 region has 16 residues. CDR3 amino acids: CASGEQGSSSVNTIYF. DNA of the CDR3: TGTGCCAGCGGCGAACAGGGGTCGAGTTCTGTAAACACCATATATTTT. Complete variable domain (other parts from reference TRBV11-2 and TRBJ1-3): EAGVAQSPRYKIIEKRQSVAFWCNPISGHATLYWYQQILGQGPKLLIQFQNNGVVDDSQLPKDRFSAERLKGVDSTLKIQPAKLEDSAVYLCASGEQGSSSVNTIYFGEGSWLTVV.

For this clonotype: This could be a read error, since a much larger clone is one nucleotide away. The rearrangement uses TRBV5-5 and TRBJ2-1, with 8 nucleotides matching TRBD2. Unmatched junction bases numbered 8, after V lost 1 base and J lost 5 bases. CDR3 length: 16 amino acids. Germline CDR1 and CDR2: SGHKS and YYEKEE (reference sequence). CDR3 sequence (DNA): TGTGCCAGCAGCTTGCAACCGGGGGGGACCGACAATGAGCAGTTCTTC. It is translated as CASSLQPGGTDNEQFF.

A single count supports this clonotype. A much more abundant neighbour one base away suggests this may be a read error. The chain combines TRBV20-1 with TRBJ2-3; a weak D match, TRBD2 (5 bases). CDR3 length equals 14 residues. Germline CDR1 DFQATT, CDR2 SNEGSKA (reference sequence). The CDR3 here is CSVRAAVGTDTQYF. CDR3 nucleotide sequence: TGCAGTGTTAGAGCGGCGGTCGGAACAGATACGCAGTATTTT.

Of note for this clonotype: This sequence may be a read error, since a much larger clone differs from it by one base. The CDR3 DNA is TGCAGTGCTAGGACAGGGAGTGCTGGAAACACCATACATTTT. It codes for CSARTGSAGNTIHF. The chain uses TRBV20-1 and TRBJ1-3; 7 nucleotides align to TRBD1. Germline-derived CDR1 and CDR2 are DFQATT and SNEGSKA (reference sequence). The CDR3 totals 14 residues.